One T cell receptor beta chain is described in this entry. The antigen remains unidentified. Germline V gene data show CDR1 as SEHNR and CDR2 as FQNEAQ (reference sequence). Trimming cost V 10 bases and J 1 base, with 11 bases left between them. The CDR3 is made up of 13 amino acids. Data came from immunoSEQ multiplex PCR; TCRdb stores just in-frame clones and leaves some out. The sample shows 95,000 to 150,000 clones, roughly 90% of them seen only once. The entry originates in a study of T cell responses to AZD1222 COVID-19 vaccine. General observations from the study: Seropositive status at baseline applied to only six AZD1222 recipients.

The sequences come from peripheral blood, collected on day 0 of AZD1222 vaccination. The J gene is TRBJ2-4, the V gene TRBV7-9; D might be TRBD2 (5 bases). This clonotype was obtained from an adult in good health. The CDR3 nucleotides are TGTGCCACCCGGGGTGAGGCCAAAAACATTCAGTACTTC. Translated, it gives CATRGEAKNIQYF. The variable domain in full, completed from reference TRBV7-9 and TRBJ2-4, reads DTGVSQNPRHKITKRGQNVTFRCDPISEHNRLYWYRQTLGQGPEFLTYFQNEAQLEKSRLLSDRFSAERPKGSFSTLEIQRTEQGDSAMYLCATRGEAKNIQYFGAGTRLSVL.